These 10 T cell receptor beta chains came from one sample sequenced in a study of HIV-infected patients and healthy controls. cDNA was made from 500 ng RNA using alpha and beta constant primers. Alpha and beta chain libraries were made separately by chain-specific third strand synthesis with multiplexing indices. In TCRdb, the 5' RACE reads were re-called with MiXCR into one record per CDR3 protein. Of around 18,000 distinct CDR3 sequences in the sample, over 9.5% were seen once. Whole blood was used without fractionation, so all unsorted peripheral T cells were included. Sequencing was performed on blood. These receptor sequences come from an adult in good health.

This clonotype came up many times. The chain has TRBV6-2 or TRBV6-3 and TRBJ2-7; weak D call: TRBD1 (5 bases). This CDR3 has 14 amino acids. The V gene lost 5 bases and the J gene lost 3 bases, with 14 bases spanning the gap. Germline V CDR1 and CDR2: MNHEY, SVGEGT. The DNA of the CDR3 is TGTGCCAGCAGTACCCGGGCCAGGGTCTACGAGCAGTACTTC. This translates into CASSTRARVYEQYF.

J is TRBJ1-4 and V is TRBV12-3 or TRBV12-4, with a tentative D call TRBD1 (5 bases). Trimming took 6 bases from V and 5 from J, leaving 13 bases between them. The CDR3 consists of 14 residues. CDR3 sequence (DNA): TGTGCCAGCAGGGTGGCAGGGCCGAATGAAAAACTGTTTTTT. Its protein product is CASRVAGPNEKLFF.

This clonotype was observed many times. The V call is TRBV20-1, the J call TRBJ2-7; 11 nucleotides align to TRBD2. The CDR3 consists of 17 residues. Germline V gene data show CDR1 as DFQATT and CDR2 as SNEGSKA (reference sequence). Trimming cost V 3 bases and J 2 bases; bases outside gene matches: 12. CDR3 sequence (DNA): TGCAGTGCTAGCCAGGGACTAGCGGACCCGTTCACCTACGAGCAGTACTTC. This translates into CSASQGLADPFTYEQYF.

Ten or more counts support this clonotype. This chain links TRBV7-2 with TRBJ2-1; 7 bases are a match to TRBD2. Germline CDR1 reads SGHTA; CDR2 reads FQGNSA. After removal of 1 base from V and 10 bases from J, the junction contained 16 bases not matched to a gene. CDR3 length: 17 residues. The CDR3 here is CASSLGLAGESDAEQFF. In DNA form, the CDR3 reads TGTGCCAGCAGCTTAGGATTGGCGGGGGAGTCGGACGCGGAGCAGTTCTTC. Looking up the rest from reference TRBV7-2 and TRBJ2-1 gives the full variable domain: GAGVSQSPSNKVTEKGKDVELRCDPISGHTALYWYRQSLGQGLEFLIYFQGNSAPDKSGLPSDRFSAERTGGSVSTLTIQRTQQEDSAVYLCASSLGLAGESDAEQFFGPGTRLTVL.

In this sample, this clonotype turned up a few times. The V gene is TRBV27, the J gene TRBJ1-1; D is ambiguous. CDR3 length: 13 amino acids. Germline CDR1 is MNHEY and CDR2 is SMNVEV (reference sequence). V lost 2 bases to trimming and J lost 4 bases, with 8 bases between them. Written as DNA, the CDR3 is TGTGCCAGCAGTTTAGCTCTGGGCACTGAAGCTTTCTTT. This gives the protein CASSLALGTEAFF.

This clonotype was observed at least ten times. V gene TRBV5-1 combines with J gene TRBJ2-3, with 9 bases identical to TRBD2. The V and J ends lost 7 bases and 4 bases, in that order; junction bases with no gene match: 7. Per the germline V gene, CDR1 is SGHRS and CDR2 is YFSETQ. The CDR3 is 14 residues long. CDR3 residues: CASAPSGTSDTQYF. CDR3 coding DNA: TGCGCCAGCGCTCCTAGCGGGACCTCAGATACGCAGTATTTT.

Ten or more counts support this clonotype. In DNA, the CDR3 is TGCGCCAGCAGCCAAGATGGCCTAGACCTATACAATGAGCAGTTCTTC. This gives the protein CASSQDGLDLYNEQFF. The V call is TRBV4-1, the J call TRBJ2-1, with D unclear. The CDR3 length is 16 residues. Germline V gene data show CDR1 as MGHRA and CDR2 as YSYEKL. The ends were cut back, 0 bases at V and 4 bases at J, with 13 bases in the middle.

There are many counts of this clonotype. J is TRBJ1-1 and V is TRBV27; D might be TRBD1 (5 bases). The CDR3 length is 14 residues. The ends were cut back, 3 bases at V and 5 bases at J, with 13 bases in the middle. Germline CDR1 and CDR2: MNHEY and SMNVEV (reference sequence). The CDR3 DNA is TGTGCCAGCAGTTTGGCAGGGAGGAGGACTGAAGCTTTCTTT. It specifies CASSLAGRRTEAFF.

This clonotype showed up many times. The chain uses TRBV19 and TRBJ2-1; 9 bases map to TRBD2. This CDR3 is 14 amino acids long. The trim removed 2 bases at V and 6 bases at J, leaving 2 bases unmatched. CDR1 LNHDA and CDR2 SQIVND come from the germline V gene (reference sequence). The CDR3 DNA follows: TGTGCCAGTAGTATACCGGGACTAGCCAATGAGCAGTTCTTC. Its protein is CASSIPGLANEQFF.

This clonotype is judged medium-sized (0.01 to 0.1%). DNA for the CDR3: TGCAGTGTTGGGACCGGAGGGAACACTGAAGCTTTCTTT. It translates to CSVGTGGNTEAFF. This chain connects TRBV20-1 to TRBJ1-1; a possible D gene is TRBD1 (5 bases). Trimming removed 7 bases from V and 1 base from J, with 13 bases in between. Germline CDR1 is DFQATT and CDR2 is SNEGSKA (reference sequence). CDR3 length: 13 residues.